What follows describes a single T cell receptor (beta chain). This entry comes from a study of blood T cell repertoires in COVID-19. Here immunoSEQ multiplex PCR was the method, and the copy in TCRdb shows in-frame clones only, minus some. The sample carries roughly 53,000 clones, approximately 85% recorded once. The receptor was isolated from a human donor in a cohort sampled during active COVID-19. Specimen: peripheral blood.

DNA for the CDR3: TGTGCCTGGAGTGTACAGCCGCCCTACGAGCAGTACTTC. Translated: CAWSVQPPYEQYF. The chain couples TRBV30 to TRBJ2-7; no definite D call. The CDR3 is made up of 13 amino acids. Germline V lookup: CDR1 GTSNPN, CDR2 SVGIG (reference sequence). V shed 0 bases and J shed 2 bases, with 8 bases lying between them.